The rows below give T cell receptor beta chains drawn from one sample of a study of T cells in Graves' hyperthyroidism and ophthalmopathy. TCRdb processed the multiplex PCR reads anew with MiXCR; each CDR3 protein has one entry. The sample contains some 620,000 distinct CDR3 sequences, roughly 16% of which appear only once. Sequencing used blood. These receptors all stem from a woman aged 25 to 39 with Graves' hyperthyroidism. Both conserved end residues are part of each CDR3. The order of the fields is V gene, J gene, D gene, clone size, CDR3 protein, CDR3 DNA. The D gene is left open where the match is weak. A row's size may be missing; if present it is once, few, many or a size class.

>TRBV28|TRBJ1-2|.|few
CASSPSTAANYGYTF
TGTGCCAGCAGTCCGTCGACAGCGGCTAACTATGGCTACACCTTC
>TRBV19|TRBJ2-7|TRBD1|many
CASSPGTAYEQYF
TGTGCCAGCAGCCCCGGGACAGCCTACGAGCAGTACTTC
>TRBV20-1|TRBJ2-7|TRBD1|few
CSFKTGTGSNEQYF
TGCAGTTTTAAGACCGGGACAGGGTCGAACGAGCAGTACTTC
>TRBV2|TRBJ2-2|TRBD2|.
CASMRTSGPGELFF
TGTGCCAGCATGAGGACTAGCGGGCCCGGGGAGCTGTTTTTT
>TRBV6-2/TRBV6-3|TRBJ2-1|.|many
CASSYGLGLLGTYNEQFF
TGTGCCAGCAGTTATGGTCTGGGACTGTTAGGCACCTACAATGAGCAGTTCTTC
>TRBV5-4|TRBJ2-3|.|.
CASSRPSIKADTQYF
TGTGCCAGCAGCCGACCTTCGATTAAAGCAGATACGCAGTATTTT
>TRBV7-6|TRBJ2-7|.|few
CASSYLSPYEQYF
TGTGCCAGCAGTTACCTGAGTCCCTACGAGCAGTACTTC
>TRBV20-1|TRBJ2-5|TRBD2|few
CSARDSGTLETQYF
TGCAGTGCTAGGGATAGCGGGACTTTAGAGACCCAGTACTTC
>TRBV4-2|TRBJ2-7|.|.
CASSQDKGFYEQYF
TGTGCCAGCAGCCAAGATAAGGGCTTCTACGAGCAGTACTTC
>TRBV6-2/TRBV6-3|TRBJ2-7|.|few
CASTEPPYEQYF
TGTGCCAGCACCGAGCCACCTTACGAGCAGTACTTC
>TRBV19|TRBJ1-2|TRBD1|.
CASRSRGDYGYTF
TGTGCCAGTCGCTCCAGGGGGGACTATGGCTACACCTTC
>TRBV28|TRBJ2-7|.|many
CASSFATDSYEQYF
TGTGCCAGCAGTTTTGCGACGGACTCCTACGAGCAGTACTTC